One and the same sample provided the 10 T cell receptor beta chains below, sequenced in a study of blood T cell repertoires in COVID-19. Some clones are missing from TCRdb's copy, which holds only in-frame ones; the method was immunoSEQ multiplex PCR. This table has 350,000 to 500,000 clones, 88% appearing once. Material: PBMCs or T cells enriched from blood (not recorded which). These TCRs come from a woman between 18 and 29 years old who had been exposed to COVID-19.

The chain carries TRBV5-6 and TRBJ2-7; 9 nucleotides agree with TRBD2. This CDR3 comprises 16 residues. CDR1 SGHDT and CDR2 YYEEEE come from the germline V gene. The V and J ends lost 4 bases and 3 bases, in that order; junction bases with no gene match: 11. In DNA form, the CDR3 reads TGTGCCAGCAGCATACTGGGACTAGCAGAAAGCTACGAGCAGTACTTC. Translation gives CASSILGLAESYEQYF.

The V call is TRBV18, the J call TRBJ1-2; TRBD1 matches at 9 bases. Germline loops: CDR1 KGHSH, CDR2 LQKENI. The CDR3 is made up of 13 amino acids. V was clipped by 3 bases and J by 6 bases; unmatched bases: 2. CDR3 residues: CASSPDRGDGYTF. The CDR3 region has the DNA TGTGCCAGCTCACCGGACAGGGGAGATGGCTACACCTTC. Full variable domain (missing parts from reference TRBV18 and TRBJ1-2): NAGVMQNPRHLVRRRGQEARLRCSPMKGHSHVYWYRQLPEEGLKFMVYLQKENIIDESGMPKERFSAEFPKEGPSILRIQQVVRGDSAAYFCASSPDRGDGYTFGSGTRLTVV.

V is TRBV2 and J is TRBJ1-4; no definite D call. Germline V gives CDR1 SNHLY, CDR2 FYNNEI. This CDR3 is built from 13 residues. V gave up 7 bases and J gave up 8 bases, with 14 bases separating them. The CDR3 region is CASTMALKEKLFF. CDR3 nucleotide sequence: TGTGCCAGCACAATGGCCCTCAAGGAAAAACTGTTTTTT.

DNA for the CDR3: TGTGCCAGCTCCACTACGGGGGGGACCGGGGAGCTGTTTTTT. Translation: CASSTTGGTGELFF. The V gene is TRBV25-1, the J gene TRBJ2-2, with 8 bases that match TRBD2. Germline lookup yields CDR1 MGHDK and CDR2 SYGVNS. There are 14 residues in the CDR3. V was clipped by 8 bases and J by 5 bases; unmatched bases: 7.

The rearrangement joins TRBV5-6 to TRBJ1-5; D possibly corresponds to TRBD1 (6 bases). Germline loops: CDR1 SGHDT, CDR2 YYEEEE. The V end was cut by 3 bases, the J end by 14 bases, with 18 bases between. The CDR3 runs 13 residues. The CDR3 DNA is TGTGCCAGCAGCTCGGTCCAGGGGCCTTTCAAGCATTTT. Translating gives CASSSVQGPFKHF.

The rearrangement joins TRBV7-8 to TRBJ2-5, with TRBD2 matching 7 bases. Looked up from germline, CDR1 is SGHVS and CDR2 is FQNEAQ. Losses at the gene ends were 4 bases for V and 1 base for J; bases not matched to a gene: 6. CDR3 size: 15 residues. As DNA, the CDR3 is TGTGCCAGCAGCTCGAGACGGGGGGTCCAAGAGACCCAGTACTTC. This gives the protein CASSSRRGVQETQYF.

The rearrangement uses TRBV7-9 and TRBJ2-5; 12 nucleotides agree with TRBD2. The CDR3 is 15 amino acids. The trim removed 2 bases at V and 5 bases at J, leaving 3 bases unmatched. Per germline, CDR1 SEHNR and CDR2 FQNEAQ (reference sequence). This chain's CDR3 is CASSLRTSGVETQYF. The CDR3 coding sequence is TGTGCCAGCAGCTTAAGGACTAGCGGGGTCGAGACCCAGTACTTC.

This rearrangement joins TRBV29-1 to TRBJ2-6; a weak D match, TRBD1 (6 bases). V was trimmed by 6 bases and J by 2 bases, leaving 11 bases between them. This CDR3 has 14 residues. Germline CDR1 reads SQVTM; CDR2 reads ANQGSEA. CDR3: CSVATGTGANVLTF. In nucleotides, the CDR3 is TGCAGCGTCGCTACAGGGACTGGGGCCAACGTCCTGACTTTC.

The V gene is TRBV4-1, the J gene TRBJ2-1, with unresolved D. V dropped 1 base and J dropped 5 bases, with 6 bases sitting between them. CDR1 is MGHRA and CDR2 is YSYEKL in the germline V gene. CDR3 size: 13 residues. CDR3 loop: CASSQVGNNEQFF. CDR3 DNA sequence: TGCGCCAGCAGCCAAGTGGGCAACAATGAGCAGTTCTTC.

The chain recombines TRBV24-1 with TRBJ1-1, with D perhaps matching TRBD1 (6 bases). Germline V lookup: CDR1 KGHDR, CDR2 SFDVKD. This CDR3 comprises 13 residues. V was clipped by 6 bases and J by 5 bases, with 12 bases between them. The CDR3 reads CATSRGQGTEAFF. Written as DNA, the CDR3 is TGTGCCACCAGTAGGGGCCAGGGGACTGAAGCTTTCTTT.